The rows below give T cell receptor beta chains drawn from one sample of a study of T cells in Graves' hyperthyroidism and ophthalmopathy. TCRdb passed the multiplex PCR reads through MiXCR, listing each CDR3 protein once. The data show approximately 870,000 distinct CDR3 sequences, around 38% seen once. Sequencing was carried out using blood. Receptors originate from a man younger than 35 with Graves' hyperthyroidism. Each CDR3 is given with its conserved first and last residue. A D gene is named only where the DNA matches it firmly. Clone size is shown for a subset of rows, as once, few, many or a class of expanded clone.

TRBJ2-5	-	TRBV9	-	13	TGTGCCAGCAGCGTACAAAGTGGCGAGACCCAGTACTTC	CASSVQSGETQYF
TRBJ1-2	-	TRBV6-5	few	13	TGTGCCAGCAGTTACGAATCAGACTATGGCTACACCTTC	CASSYESDYGYTF
TRBJ2-7	-	TRBV7-9	-	13	TGCGCCAGCAGCCAGAGCCCTGGAAGCGTGCAGTACTTC	CASSQSPGSVQYF
TRBJ1-4	TRBD1	TRBV20-1	few	16	TGCAGTGCTAGATCCTACAGGGGGCAGACTAATGAAAAACTGTTTTTT	CSARSYRGQTNEKLFF
TRBJ2-5	-	TRBV20-1	-	14	TGCAGTGCGGCGATGGGGGGCGGAGAAGAGACCCAGTACTTC	CSAAMGGGEETQYF
TRBJ2-7	TRBD1	TRBV7-9	few	15	TGTGCCAGCAGCTCCGGACAGGGACCAAACTACGAGCAGTACTTC	CASSSGQGPNYEQYF
TRBJ2-7	TRBD2	TRBV7-9	few	15	TGTGCCAGCAGTGGAAGGACTAGCGTATCCTACGAGCAGTACTTC	CASSGRTSVSYEQYF
TRBJ2-5	-	TRBV5-1	many	14	TGTGCCAGCAGCTTAGGGTGGGGCCAAGAGACCCAGTACTTC	CASSLGWGQETQYF
TRBJ2-7	TRBD2	TRBV3-1	few	15	TGTGCCAGCAGCCAGGGACTAGCTCCCTCCTACGAGCAGTACTTC	CASSQGLAPSYEQYF
TRBJ1-3	-	TRBV7-2	many	12	TGTGCCAGCAGTTGGATGGAAAACACCATATATTTT	CASSWMENTIYF
TRBJ2-5	-	TRBV4-2	-	16	TGTGCCAGCAGCCAAGATCGGTACTCGGATAGGCCGACCCAGTACTTC	CASSQDRYSDRPTQYF
TRBJ1-2	TRBD1	TRBV24-1	many	17	TGTGCCACCAGTGATTTGACACAAGGACAGGACAGCTGGGGCTACACCTTC	CATSDLTQGQDSWGYTF
TRBJ2-7	-	TRBV4-1	few	15	TGCGCCAGCAGCCAACCGGACGGGATCTCCTACGAGCAGTACTTC	CASSQPDGISYEQYF
TRBJ1-1	-	TRBV28	-	11	TGTGCCAGCACATACACAGGGTCGGCTTTCTTT	CASTYTGSAFF
TRBJ1-1	-	TRBV6-4	-	14	TGTGCCAGCAGACCGGACAGCATGAACACTGAAGCTTTCTTT	CASRPDSMNTEAFF
TRBJ2-7	TRBD1	TRBV7-9	few	14	TGTGCCAGCAGCCGAGGGACAGGGATTTACGAGCAGTACTTC	CASSRGTGIYEQYF
TRBJ1-1	-	TRBV3-1	few	13	TGTGCCAGCAGCCAAGGTCGCCCAGCTGAAGCTTTCTTT	CASSQGRPAEAFF
TRBJ1-2	-	TRBV6-6	-	15	TGTGCCAGCAGTCCTACGCAGCGTGGGGAATATGGCTACACCTTC	CASSPTQRGEYGYTF
TRBJ2-7	-	TRBV14	many	13	TGTGCCAGCAGCCCCCCGGGACTCAACGAGCAGTACTTC	CASSPPGLNEQYF
TRBJ2-6	-	TRBV29-1	-	14	TGCAGCGTTCCAACAGTGCGAGGGGCCAACGTCCTGACTTTC	CSVPTVRGANVLTF
TRBJ2-5	TRBD2	TRBV11-3	few	15	TGTGCCAGCAGCCAACCCGAGCGGGAAGTAGAGACCCAGTACTTC	CASSQPEREVETQYF
TRBJ2-7	TRBD2	TRBV2	-	15	TGTGCCAGCAGAGTTAGCGGGGGCTCCACGTTCGAGCAGTACTTC	CASRVSGGSTFEQYF
TRBJ1-5	-	TRBV24-1	many	12	TGTGCCACAGGGGACGGGGATCAGCCCCAGCATTTT	CATGDGDQPQHF
TRBJ2-7	-	TRBV6-5	-	9	TGTGCCAGCAGTCCCGAGCAGTACTTC	CASSPEQYF
TRBJ1-1	-	TRBV7-8	once	13	TGTGCCTTAAACAGGGTGGCGGTGACTGAAGCTTTCTTT	CALNRVAVTEAFF
TRBJ2-2	-	TRBV15	-	14	TGTGCCACCAGCAGCTTCCTGAACACCGGGGAGCTGTTTTTT	CATSSFLNTGELFF
TRBJ2-7	-	TRBV2	many	12	TGTGCCAGCAGTGTGGGAAACTACGAGCAGTACTTC	CASSVGNYEQYF
TRBJ1-1	-	TRBV9	many	14	TGTGCCAGCAGCGTGGGGACGGCGAACACTGAAGCTTTCTTT	CASSVGTANTEAFF
TRBJ2-7	-	TRBV19	-	13	TGTGCCAGTAGTAGGGCAGGGGACCCCGAGCAGTACTTC	CASSRAGDPEQYF
TRBJ1-1	-	TRBV7-2	few	17	TGTGCCAGCAGCTTAACGTCCAGGGCTCTCGGGAACACTGAAGCTTTCTTT	CASSLTSRALGNTEAFF
TRBJ2-5	TRBD2	TRBV20-1	few	15	TGCAGTGCTAGAGGGGGGGGAGGGTTTGTAGAGACCCAGTACTTC	CSARGGGGFVETQYF
TRBJ2-2	TRBD2	TRBV3-1	few	18	TGTGCCAGCAGCCAAGACTGGTTTAAGCGGGGCTACACCGGGGAGCTGTTTTTT	CASSQDWFKRGYTGELFF
TRBJ2-7	-	TRBV2	many	13	TGTGCCAGCAGGGATCGGTCCCGATACGAGCAGTACTTC	CASRDRSRYEQYF
TRBJ1-2	-	TRBV7-9	many	15	TGTGCCAGCAGCTTAGCGCACAGTGGCAACTATGGCTACACCTTC	CASSLAHSGNYGYTF
TRBJ1-1	TRBD1	TRBV29-1	many	14	TGCAGCGTTGGGGAACAGGGGTACGACACTGAAGCTTTCTTT	CSVGEQGYDTEAFF
TRBJ1-6	-	TRBV7-2	many	15	TGTGCCAGCAGCTTAAACCAGGCGGCGGATTCACCCCTCCACTTT	CASSLNQAADSPLHF
TRBJ2-7	-	TRBV10-2	few	18	TGCGCCAGCAGCCAAGATACGAGTCTGGGGGTACGGTCCGACGAGCAGTACTTC	CASSQDTSLGVRSDEQYF
TRBJ1-1	TRBD1	TRBV7-8	-	17	TGTGCCAGCAGCCTAACGTTTCGGACAGGTTTGAACACTGAAGCTTTCTTT	CASSLTFRTGLNTEAFF
TRBJ2-3	-	TRBV25-1	-	14	TGTGCCAGCTGGGACCCGGGGTACACGGATACGCAGTATTTT	CASWDPGYTDTQYF
TRBJ2-7	-	TRBV7-9	-	16	TGTGCCAGCAGTTACGGGGCTAGCCTCACAACCTACGAGCAGTACTTC	CASSYGASLTTYEQYF
TRBJ2-6	-	TRBV24-1	many	17	TGTGCCACCAGTGATCCAGGGGAAGTCTCTGGGGCCAACGTCCTGACTTTC	CATSDPGEVSGANVLTF
TRBJ1-5	-	TRBV19	many	13	TGTGCCAGTAGGTCCGCGGGCAATCAGCCCCAGCATTTT	CASRSAGNQPQHF
TRBJ2-6	-	TRBV10-3	-	15	TGTGCCATAGGCTCGGGGGTTTCTGGGGCCAACGTCCTGACTTTC	CAIGSGVSGANVLTF
TRBJ2-7	-	TRBV29-1	many	16	TGCAGCGTTGAAATCATGGGGGAGGGGGTAGGTTTCGAGCAGTACTTC	CSVEIMGEGVGFEQYF
TRBJ2-7	-	TRBV2	few	14	TGTGCCAGCAGTGAGGGGAGGACCTCCTACGAGCAGTACTTC	CASSEGRTSYEQYF
TRBJ1-1	-	TRBV19	many	12	TGTGCCAGTAGGAGGGAGAACACTGAAGCTTTCTTT	CASRRENTEAFF
TRBJ1-1	TRBD1	TRBV15	many	17	TGTGCCACCAGCAGAGATCCGTCGGACAGGGACAACCCAACGGCTTTCTTT	CATSRDPSDRDNPTAFF
TRBJ1-4	-	TRBV10-3	-	13	TGTGCCAGCAGTCGGGTCTTGAGTGAAAAACTGTTTTTT	CASSRVLSEKLFF
TRBJ2-7	-	TRBV7-2	few	17	TGTGCCAGCAGTTACTCCCTAGCGTCTCACAAGCGGAACGAGCAGTACTTC	CASSYSLASHKRNEQYF
TRBJ1-2	-	TRBV19	few	13	TGTGCCAGTAGTTGGGGCCTGGGAGATGGCTACACCTTC	CASSWGLGDGYTF
TRBJ1-1	-	TRBV14	few	15	TGTGCCAGCAGCCAAGGCAGGGATCTGAACACTGAAGCTTTCTTT	CASSQGRDLNTEAFF
TRBJ1-3	-	TRBV7-2	few	15	TGTGCCAGCAGCGGACTAGCGGGATATGGAAACACCATATATTTT	CASSGLAGYGNTIYF
TRBJ2-3	TRBD2	TRBV2	once	14	TGTGCCAGCAACGGACTAGCGAGAACAGATACGCAGTATTTT	CASNGLARTDTQYF
TRBJ2-5	-	TRBV7-9	-	14	TGTGCCAACACCCCCCCGTGGGACCATGAGACCCGGTACTTC	CANTPPWDHETRYF
TRBJ1-1	TRBD1	TRBV2	once	15	TGTGCCAGCAGTGCGCCCGGGACAGGGGAAATTGAAGCTTTCTTT	CASSAPGTGEIEAFF
TRBJ2-7	-	TRBV2	few	13	TGTGCCAGCAGTATACGAATGGGCCACGAGCAGTACTTC	CASSIRMGHEQYF